A single sample gave rise to the 27 T cell receptor beta chains below, sequenced in a study of T-cell reconstitution after alpha-beta-depleted transplantation in children. During its preparation, the TCRbeta library received unique molecular identifiers. TCRdb independently ran MiXCR on the PCR reads; one entry per CDR3 protein. The sample yields fewer than 750,000 distinct CDR3 sequences, roughly 23% seen once. Sequenced material: PBMCs, mostly from graft donor cells, taken 360 days after TCRalphabeta/CD19-depleted stem cell transplant. The receptors derive from a boy younger than two who had a stem cell transplant for acute myeloid leukemia, so the T cells may come from the graft donor.

This clonotype was counted between two and nine times. This sequence joins TRBV25-1 and TRBJ2-7, with D tentatively TRBD1 or TRBD2 (5 bases each). Between the trimmed V and J ends, which lost 3 bases and 7 bases, there was a span of 13 bases. In germline, CDR1 is MGHDK, CDR2 SYGVNS. CDR3 size: 13 residues. CDR3 protein: CASSEGVAREQYF. The CDR3 DNA sequence: TGTGCCAGCAGTGAGGGGGTAGCCCGGGAGCAGTACTTC.

For the CDR3, the DNA is TGTGCCAGCAGTGCAAGGGAACTTAGGGGTAACACTGAAGCTTTCTTT. The encoded protein is CASSARELRGNTEAFF. J is TRBJ1-1 and V is TRBV27, with a possible D match to TRBD1 (5 bases). Germline V gives CDR1 MNHEY, CDR2 SMNVEV (reference sequence). CDR3 length equals 16 residues. The ends were cut back, 5 bases at V and 2 bases at J, with 18 bases in the middle.

J is TRBJ2-1 and V is TRBV4-3; the D is unclear. CDR1 is LGHNA and CDR2 is YSLEER in the germline V gene. V was cut by 0 bases and J by 8 bases, with 8 bases left in between. CDR3 length: 13 amino acids. The chain's CDR3 is CASSQDGVDEQFF. The CDR3 bases are TGCGCCAGCAGCCAAGATGGGGTAGATGAGCAGTTCTTC.

A few counts support this clonotype. The chain recombines TRBV20-1 with TRBJ2-3, with TRBD2 identical over 9 bases. This CDR3 has 18 residues. Losses at the gene ends were 3 bases for V and 2 bases for J; bases not matched to a gene: 15. Germline values: CDR1 DFQATT, CDR2 SNEGSKA (reference sequence). The CDR3: CSASPPGLAVAVTDTQYF. The CDR3 coding sequence is TGCAGTGCTAGCCCACCGGGACTAGCTGTTGCCGTCACAGATACGCAGTATTTT.

J is TRBJ2-1 and V is TRBV12-3 or TRBV12-4; D perhaps matches TRBD1 (6 bases). This CDR3 region has 15 residues. The ends were cut back, 3 bases at V and 8 bases at J, with 17 bases in the middle. CDR3 DNA: TGTGCCAGCAGTTTTGGGACAAGGTCCCTCTATGAGCAGTTCTTC. Protein sequence: CASSFGTRSLYEQFF.

The chain uses TRBV2 and TRBJ2-1; no clear D gene. Trimming removed 2 bases from V and 5 bases from J, with 4 bases in between. Germline V gene lookup returns CDR1 SNHLY and CDR2 FYNNEI. CDR3 size: 12 residues. The CDR3 spells CASSESHNEQFF. The CDR3 bases are TGTGCCAGCAGTGAATCTCACAATGAGCAGTTCTTC.

This clonotype has at least ten counts. The chain couples TRBV6-2 or TRBV6-3 to TRBJ2-7; no definite D call. Trimming removed 6 bases at V and 2 bases at J, with 11 bases between. Germline assignment: CDR1 MNHEY and CDR2 SVGEGT. The length of the CDR3 is 13 residues. CDR3 DNA sequence: TGTGCCAGCAGGAGAGATTTTCCCTACGAGCAGTACTTC. Its translation: CASRRDFPYEQYF.

This clonotype was seen a handful of times. The DNA of the CDR3 is TGCGCCAGCAGCCTAGTTTTTACAGGGGAAGTCACTGAAGCTTTCTTT. It yields the protein CASSLVFTGEVTEAFF. J is TRBJ1-1 and V is TRBV4-3; 7 bases line up with TRBD1. The CDR3 has 16 amino acids. The germline V gene encodes CDR1 LGHNA and CDR2 YSLEER. The V gene end was trimmed by 4 bases and the J gene end by 4 bases; junction bases not matched to a gene: 12.

The chain links TRBV12-3 or TRBV12-4 to TRBJ2-1; D not resolved. V was shortened by 3 bases and J by 8 bases, with 11 bases between the two germline ends. The CDR3 has 13 residues. The CDR3 region has the DNA TGTGCCAGCAGTTTCCCAGGATCCGATGAGCAGTTCTTC. The encoded protein is CASSFPGSDEQFF.

This clonotype appeared a few times. The chain links TRBV20-1 to TRBJ2-7; 7 bases are shared with TRBD1. CDR1 and CDR2 from the germline V gene are DFQATT and SNEGSKA (reference sequence). The CDR3 is 15 amino acids. After removal of 4 bases from V and 1 base from J, the junction contained 10 bases not matched to a gene. CDR3 coding DNA: TGCAGTGCTATTGGAGACAGGGCCCTATCCTACGAGCAGTACTTC. Amino acid sequence: CSAIGDRALSYEQYF.

A note on this clonotype: With a much larger clone just one base away, this may be a read error. This chain connects TRBV19 to TRBJ1-1; the D is unclear. The CDR3 sequence is 13 residues long. Germline V gives CDR1 LNHDA, CDR2 SQIVND (reference sequence). The CDR3, as DNA: TGTGCCAGTAGTTTCTCTATGAACACTGAAGCTATCTTT. It translates to CASSFSMNTEAIF.

In its sample, this clonotype was seen a few times. The rearrangement joins TRBV11-2 to TRBJ1-1; 10 bases agree with TRBD1. The CDR3 consists of 14 residues. Germline V gene data show CDR1 as SGHAT and CDR2 as FQNNGV. The J segment lost 6 bases and the V segment lost 5 bases, leaving 6 bases of the junction unmatched. The CDR3 protein is CASSMKGQGAEAFF. For the CDR3, the DNA is TGTGCCAGCAGCATGAAAGGACAGGGGGCTGAAGCTTTCTTT.

The rearrangement uses TRBV4-3 and TRBJ1-1; TRBD1 is a possible D gene (5 bases). Germline V CDR1 and CDR2: LGHNA, YSLEER. Trimming pared 7 bases from V and 6 bases from J, leaving 15 bases between. The CDR3 runs 13 residues. The CDR3 nucleotides are TGCGCCAGCACCCTAGACGTGGGGGCTGAAGCTTTCTTT. Translation: CASTLDVGAEAFF.

The chain combines TRBV12-3 or TRBV12-4 with TRBJ1-2; 7 bases map to TRBD1. The CDR3 length is 16 residues. J was trimmed by 7 bases and V by 6 bases; bases with no gene match: 17. The CDR3 coding sequence is TGTGCCAGCAGAGCCACGGGATCCGGCAGGGGGTCTGGCTACACCTTC. Translation: CASRATGSGRGSGYTF.

This clonotype was counted between two and nine times. The chain carries TRBV12-3 or TRBV12-4 and TRBJ1-2; possibly TRBD1 for D (6 bases). The V gene lost 10 bases and the J gene lost 7 bases, with 25 bases spanning the gap. The CDR3 is 15 amino acids. The CDR3 sequence is CATTIQGYQLGGYTF. DNA of the CDR3: TGTGCCACCACAATCCAGGGGTATCAGTTGGGTGGCTACACCTTC.

V is TRBV12-3 or TRBV12-4 and J is TRBJ1-3; 7 nucleotides align to TRBD1. Losses at the gene ends were 5 bases for V and 0 bases for J; bases not matched to a gene: 13. The CDR3 sequence is 18 residues long. CDR3 bases: TGTGCCAGCAGTGCGGGAGCCGACAGGGACGCCTCTGGAAACACCATATATTTT. Translated: CASSAGADRDASGNTIYF.

This clonotype showed up many times. This chain uses TRBV20-1 with TRBJ2-1; 11 bases are a match to TRBD2. There are 14 residues in the CDR3. V gave up 3 bases and J gave up 9 bases; unmatched junction bases: 7. Germline assignment: CDR1 DFQATT and CDR2 SNEGSKA (reference sequence). CDR3 region: CSARSSGGWGEQFF. The CDR3 DNA is TGCAGTGCTAGGTCTAGCGGGGGGTGGGGTGAGCAGTTCTTC.

This clonotype showed up just a few times. The V gene is TRBV7-9, the J gene TRBJ2-1, with 9 bases fitting TRBD1. In germline, CDR1 is SEHNR, CDR2 FQNEAQ (reference sequence). The CDR3 runs 13 residues. As DNA, the CDR3 is TGTGGTAGTCTTAGAGACAGGGGGAATGAGCAGTTCTTC. This translates into CGSLRDRGNEQFF.

The chain employs TRBV12-3 or TRBV12-4 and TRBJ2-5, with D possibly matching TRBD1 (6 bases). V was pared by 11 bases and J by 5 bases, with 18 bases between. This CDR3 is 13 amino acids long. CDR3 in amino acids: CASLKGVEETQYF. CDR3 nucleotide sequence: TGTGCCTCTTTGAAGGGGGTCGAGGAGACCCAGTACTTC.

This clonotype has a count of ten or more. The chain links TRBV4-3 to TRBJ1-1; D unresolved. The CDR3 is 14 residues long. Germline lookup yields CDR1 LGHNA and CDR2 YSLEER. The V end lost 4 bases, the J end lost 1 base, and 10 bases lay between the germline ends. The CDR3 loop reads CASSRNTENTEAFF. The CDR3 DNA reads TGCGCCAGCAGCCGCAACACAGAGAACACTGAAGCTTTCTTT.

This clonotype came up many times. The chain couples TRBV7-9 to TRBJ2-1, with TRBD2 as a possible D gene (5 bases). Germline values: CDR1 SEHNR, CDR2 FQNEAQ (reference sequence). V shed 3 bases and J shed 8 bases, with 17 bases lying between them. This CDR3 has 15 amino acids. The chain's CDR3 is CASSFPVPDGDEQFF. CDR3 nucleotide sequence: TGTGCCAGCAGCTTTCCGGTTCCCGACGGGGATGAGCAGTTCTTC.

The V gene is TRBV10-2, the J gene TRBJ1-4; TRBD1 agrees at 7 bases. There are 17 residues in the CDR3. V was clipped by 4 bases and J by 5 bases; unmatched bases: 13. Germline CDR1 and CDR2: WSHSY and SAAADI. CDR3 DNA sequence: TGCGCCAGCAGTGGGGGTCGGACAGGAACCCAGAATGAAAAACTGTTTTTT. It codes for CASSGGRTGTQNEKLFF.

This clonotype appeared many times. The chain links TRBV11-2 to TRBJ2-7, with 10 positions matching TRBD1. The CDR3 sequence is 15 residues long. The germline gives CDR1 SGHAT, CDR2 FQNNGV. The ends lost 5 bases at V and 2 bases at J; junction bases unmatched: 6. Here the CDR3 reads CASSVGQGIAYEQYF. CDR3 DNA sequence: TGTGCCAGCAGCGTGGGACAGGGGATTGCCTACGAGCAGTACTTC.

In this sample, this clonotype turned up a few times. V gene TRBV10-3 combines with J gene TRBJ1-2; TRBD1 aligns across 9 bases. The J segment lost 3 bases and the V segment lost 6 bases, leaving 8 bases of the junction unmatched. The CDR3 is 15 amino acids. Germline lookup yields CDR1 ENHRY and CDR2 SYGVKD. The CDR3: CAISPGTGKDYGYTF. The CDR3 bases are TGTGCCATCAGCCCCGGGACAGGGAAGGACTATGGCTACACCTTC.

This clonotype showed up many times. The chain combines TRBV12-3 or TRBV12-4 with TRBJ2-1, with D perhaps TRBD1 or TRBD2 (5 bases each). V lost 3 bases to trimming and J lost 8 bases, with 17 bases between them. The CDR3 consists of 15 residues. The DNA for the CDR3 is TGTGCCAGCAGTTTTGGTCGGGGCACTATCCATGAGCAGTTCTTC. Amino acids: CASSFGRGTIHEQFF.

This chain uses TRBV30 with TRBJ2-5; D is undetermined. The CDR3 is 14 residues long. CDR1 and CDR2 from the germline V gene are GTSNPN and SVGIG (reference sequence). V lost 5 bases and J 4 bases, leaving 17 bases between the germline ends. CDR3 in DNA: TGTGCCTGGGATTCGACTTCGTACCGAGAGACCCAGTACTTC. Translated: CAWDSTSYRETQYF.

The CDR3 reads CASKSHKGGLQETQYF. Here the CDR3 DNA reads TGTGCCAGCAAATCCCACAAAGGGGGCCTCCAAGAGACCCAGTACTTC. The J gene is TRBJ2-5, the V gene TRBV25-1; 7 bases align to TRBD1. Trimming removed 7 bases from V and 1 base from J; junction bases left unmatched: 12. The CDR3 loop spans 16 amino acids. Germline CDR1 and CDR2: MGHDK and SYGVNS.